These 2 T cell receptor beta chains originate from one sample sequenced in a study of monozygotic twins with inflammatory bowel disease. One entry per CDR3 protein, without DNA, is what TCRdb gives after re-calling the 5' RACE reads. This table holds about 93,000 distinct CDR3 sequences. What was sequenced was blood. Receptors were obtained from a human donor with ulcerative colitis or Crohn's disease, or a healthy co-twin of an affected twin (not recorded which).

The rearrangement joins TRBV7-9 to TRBJ1-6; the D gene TCRdb calls, TRBD1, cannot be checked with no DNA. CDR1 SEHNR and CDR2 FQNEAQ come from the germline V gene (reference sequence). This CDR3 is built from 14 residues. The CDR3 loop reads CASSLGTGGSPLHF.

The chain combines TRBV18 with TRBJ1-5. The CDR3 sequence is 16 residues long. Germline V gene sequence: CDR1 KGHSH, CDR2 LQKENI. The CDR3 here is CASSPSSVDLGQPQHF.